One sample yielded the 3 T cell receptor beta chains listed below, sequenced in a study of response to subunit inactivated influenza vaccine. TCRdb used MiXCR to reprocess the RT-PCR reads, holding one entry per CDR3 protein. The sample has approximately 520,000 distinct CDR3 sequences, 15% to 20% seen once. This sample comprised CD4+ T cells sorted from PBMCs, obtained about 24 months after vaccination. The receptors here all came from a man between 50 and 70 years old who received an inactivated influenza vaccine.

This clonotype has just a few counts. The V call is TRBV6-1, the J call TRBJ1-1; 7 bases are a match to TRBD1. This CDR3 is built from 13 residues. The J segment lost 11 bases and the V segment lost 2 bases, leaving 8 bases of the junction unmatched. Germline V lookup: CDR1 MNHNS, CDR2 SASEGT. CDR3 loop: CASSERVRGQAFF. DNA of the CDR3: TGTGCCAGCAGTGAACGTGTTAGGGGGCAGGCTTTCTTT.

The chain links TRBV20-1 to TRBJ1-4; TRBD1 might be the D (5 bases). This CDR3 has 13 amino acids. Germline V gives CDR1 DFQATT, CDR2 SNEGSKA (reference sequence). Trimming stripped 6 bases from V and 0 bases from J, with 8 bases between. The CDR3 region has the DNA TGCAGTGCGAGACAGTCAACTAATGAAAAACTGTTTTTT. It codes for CSARQSTNEKLFF.

This clonotype was seen more than once but under ten times. The chain couples TRBV20-1 to TRBJ2-3; a possible D gene is TRBD1 (5 bases). Trimming pared 0 bases from V and 0 bases from J, leaving 13 bases between. CDR3 size: 16 residues. CDR1 DFQATT and CDR2 SNEGSKA come from the germline V gene (reference sequence). The CDR3 sequence: CSARDRVRSSTDTQYF. CDR3 DNA: TGCAGTGCTAGAGACAGGGTCCGATCTAGCACAGATACGCAGTATTTT.